The source of this T cell receptor beta chain is a study of identical twins. TCRdb processed the 5' RACE reads anew with MiXCR; each CDR3 protein has one entry. The profile shows approximately 600,000 distinct CDR3 sequences, nearly 10% of them singletons. About this clonotype: Its specificity is unknown.

Whole-study findings and limits: Twins' surplus sharing was weaker for beta out-of-frame sequences.

CDR1 and CDR2 (germline): MNHEY, SMNVEV (reference sequence). The junction had 0 bases not matched to a gene; V was cut back by 6 bases and J by 1 base. The CDR3 is made up of 12 amino acids. The sample also formed part of further work on yellow fever vaccine responses in identical twins.

The sequence was obtained from a woman between 18 and 29 years old in good health. Sequencing was done on a sample of PBMCs. This rearrangement joins TRBV27 to TRBJ2-7, with 7 nucleotides matching TRBD1. The CDR3 DNA reads as TGTGCCAGCAGGACAGGGTCCTACGAGCAGTACTTC. Encoded protein: CASRTGSYEQYF.